The sequence of this T cell receptor (beta chain) was determined in a study of T cell responses to AZD1222 COVID-19 vaccine. Study-wide results and caveats: Clonal diversity was possibly underestimated, and white British individuals and females predominated among donors. Repertoires were obtained solely post-peak T cell response.

The V end lost 2 bases, the J end lost 3 bases, and 11 bases lay between the germline ends. Germline V lookup: CDR1 SNHLY, CDR2 FYNNEI. This CDR3 has 14 residues. Concerning this clone itself: Its antigen is not identified.

Clones were sequenced by immunoSEQ multiplex PCR, and TCRdb holds only the in-frame ones, with some missing. The sample includes approximately 150,000 clones, more than 70% of them seen just once. Pooling covered second doses at about 4 or about 12 weeks. This chain joins TRBV2 and TRBJ2-7; a weak D match, TRBD1 (5 bases). The material was peripheral blood, obtained 28 days after the second AZD1222 dose. The sequence was obtained from an adult who received the AZD1222 COVID-19 vaccine. CDR3 amino acids: CASSEQGRYYEQYF. The CDR3 DNA sequence: TGTGCCAGCAGTGAACAGGGTCGCTACTACGAGCAGTACTTC. The whole variable domain, remainder taken from reference TRBV2 and TRBJ2-7, is EPEVTQTPSHQVTQMGQEVILRCVPISNHLYFYWYRQILGQKVEFLVSFYNNEISEKSEIFDDQFSVERPDGSNFTLKIRSTKLEDSAMYFCASSEQGRYYEQYFGPGTRLTVT.